This T cell receptor (beta chain) was recovered during a study of cytomegalovirus exposure and HLA in healthy donors. On this clone itself: Its antigen is currently unknown.

Primers included in the PCR were 60 Vbeta and 13 Jbeta primers. Assay: immunoSEQ multiplex PCR; the TCRdb copy retains only in-frame clones and omits some. Here the sample spans about 140,000 clones, around 80% being singletons. This CDR3 contains 15 residues. Trimming took 6 bases from V and 3 from J, leaving 17 bases between them. Germline CDR1 MDHEN, CDR2 SYDVKM. Study-wide points: Most CMV-associated TCR beta chains were later found to appear HLA-restricted. Among the most significant clusters, several appeared linked to common viral pathogens in a later analysis.

The gene calls are TRBV28 and TRBJ1-1; perhaps TRBD1 as D (5 bases). The sample comprised PBMCs. The receptor was derived from a female donor in good health and CMV-seronegative. The CDR3 protein is CASRRPRDGDTEAFF. The CDR3 region has the DNA TGTGCCAGCAGAAGGCCCAGGGATGGGGACACTGAAGCTTTCTTT.